The clone carrying this T cell receptor beta chain was counted ten times or more. The sample belongs to a study of blood T cell repertoires in COVID-19. Study summary: Acute and convalescent COVID-19 specimens originated in the United States, Italy and Spain. PBMCs, B-cell-depleted T cells, or T cells were the source of the cDNA or gDNA that made up the material.

The CDR3 is 12 amino acids. V lost 5 bases and J lost 3, with 7 bases in between. The germline V gene encodes CDR1 SEHNR and CDR2 FQNEAQ (reference sequence). Methods used by the authors: Amplifying reference gene primers gave estimates of nucleated cell counts. TCRdb keeps only in-frame clones here, not all; method: immunoSEQ multiplex PCR. The DNA was the basis for D and trimming; V, J and clone size are from that table. The sample has approximately 260,000 clones, 84% seen once. The specimen sequenced was peripheral blood. The clonotype was recovered from a human donor in a cohort sampled during active COVID-19. The chain employs TRBV7-9 and TRBJ1-2; D possibly corresponds to TRBD1 (6 bases). The CDR3 sequence: CASSNRDYGYTF. The CDR3 nucleotides read TGTGCCAGCAGCAACAGGGACTATGGCTACACCTTC.